These 18 T cell receptor beta chains were all obtained from the same sample, sequenced in a study of T-cell reconstitution after alpha-beta-depleted transplantation in children listed by TCRdb under 2016. The library was obtained by PCR. Sequenced on an Illumina HiSeq 2500. TCR library preparation used molecular barcoding, with unique molecular identifiers applied to normalize quantification of the TCRbeta repertoire. TCRdb trimmed public reads at Q25 via fastp, called clones via MiXCR and kept in-frame beta chains. Each entry is one CDR3 protein sequence, shown with its most common DNA and genes. The sample includes about 340,000 distinct CDR3 sequences, with 15% to 20% observed a single time. 35% to 50% of the sample comes from the top ten. The sample's treatment or condition label, in plain terms: allogeneic hematopoietic cell transplantation with graft depleted of TCRalphabeta T cells and CD19 B cells.

The material was PBMCs, mostly from graft donor cells, obtained 360 days after TCRalphabeta/CD19-depleted stem cell transplant. The source of these receptors is a male patient under 10 years old who had a stem cell transplant for acute lymphoblastic leukemia, so the T cells may come from the graft donor.

This clonotype has only a few counts. The chain joins TRBV28 to TRBJ2-6, with TRBD1 matching over 7 bases. The germline gives CDR1 MDHEN, CDR2 SYDVKM. CDR3 length: 15 residues. The V gene end was trimmed by 6 bases and the J gene end by 4 bases; junction bases not matched to a gene: 6. For the CDR3, the DNA is TGTGCCAGCAGGTACAGGGGTGCCGGGGCCAACGTCCTGACTTTC. As protein: CASRYRGAGANVLTF. The full variable domain, completed using reference TRBV28 and TRBJ2-6, is DVKVTQSSRYLVKRTGEKVFLECVQDMDHENMFWYRQDPGLGLRLIYFSYDVKMKEKGDIPEGYSVSREKKERFSLILESASTNQTSMYLCASRYRGAGANVLTFGAGSRLTVL.

This clonotype was recorded a few times. The chain joins TRBV7-2 to TRBJ2-7; D is unresolved. Trimming took off 5 bases at V and 3 bases at J, with 11 bases between the two ends. Germline V CDR1 and CDR2: SGHTA, FQGNSA. The CDR3 is 13 residues long. Written as DNA, the CDR3 is TGTGCCAGCAGCCTCTACGCCTACTACGAGCAGTACTTC. It translates to CASSLYAYYEQYF.

The chain recombines TRBV2 with TRBJ2-7; D possibly corresponds to TRBD1 (5 bases). Germline CDR1 and CDR2: SNHLY and FYNNEI. CDR3 length: 12 residues. V lost 8 bases and J lost 3, with 11 bases in between. The DNA of the CDR3 is TGTGCCAGCCTCGTCGACAGCTACGAGCAGTACTTC. As protein: CASLVDSYEQYF.

This clonotype was seen a few times. This rearrangement joins TRBV18 to TRBJ2-5, with 7 bases lining up with TRBD2. Germline V CDR1 and CDR2: KGHSH, LQKENI. CDR3 length: 15 residues. V shed 2 bases, J shed 2 bases, and the junction held 5 bases outside the gene matches. The CDR3 DNA follows: TGTGCCAGCTCACCAATCGTCGGGAGGCAAGAGACCCAGTACTTC. Encoded protein: CASSPIVGRQETQYF.

This clonotype has a count of ten or more. This rearrangement joins TRBV25-1 to TRBJ2-3; perhaps TRBD1 as D (6 bases). Trimming pared 4 bases from V and 1 base from J, leaving 9 bases between. This CDR3 spans 14 amino acids. In germline, CDR1 is MGHDK, CDR2 SYGVNS. DNA of the CDR3: TGTGCCAGCAGTGTGGCAGGGGGCACAGATACGCAGTATTTT. As protein: CASSVAGGTDTQYF.

This clonotype was detected ten times or more. The chain is built from TRBV7-2 and TRBJ2-7; D is possibly TRBD2 (6 bases). Trimming pared 3 bases from V and 2 bases from J, leaving 17 bases between. Per the germline V gene, CDR1 is SGHTA and CDR2 is FQGNSA. This CDR3 is built from 16 residues. As DNA, the CDR3 is TGTGCCAGCAGCTTTGGGAATCCGGGACTTCCCTACGAGCAGTACTTC. Translation gives CASSFGNPGLPYEQYF.

The genes are TRBV20-1 and TRBJ2-7, with D perhaps TRBD2 (6 bases). V gave up 1 base and J gave up 0 bases, with 10 bases separating them. The CDR3 is made up of 14 amino acids. CDR1 and CDR2 from the germline V gene are DFQATT and SNEGSKA (reference sequence). The DNA of the CDR3 is TGCAGTGCTAGAGCCCGGGACTTCTCCTACGAGCAGTACTTC. Its protein product is CSARARDFSYEQYF.

This clonotype was found a few times. The genes are TRBV7-2 and TRBJ2-3; D is possibly TRBD1 (5 bases). Germline CDR1 is SGHTA and CDR2 is FQGNSA. Trimming left V 4 bases short and J 4 bases short, with 15 bases between. The CDR3 is 15 residues long. This CDR3 reads CASSSDSSFADTQYF. CDR3 coding DNA: TGTGCCAGCAGCTCCGACAGTAGCTTCGCAGATACGCAGTATTTT. Variable domain in full (rest from reference TRBV7-2 and TRBJ2-3): GAGVSQSPSNKVTEKGKDVELRCDPISGHTALYWYRQSLGQGLEFLIYFQGNSAPDKSGLPSDRFSAERTGGSVSTLTIQRTQQEDSAVYLCASSSDSSFADTQYFGPGTRLTVL.

In this sample, this clonotype turned up many times. V and J are TRBV12-3 or TRBV12-4 and TRBJ2-2; D remains unclear. Trimming left V 6 bases short and J 5 bases short, with 10 bases between. The CDR3 extends over 13 amino acids. The CDR3 DNA reads TGTGCCAGCAGCCCCCTCGGTACCGGGGAGCTGTTTTTT. Amino acid sequence: CASSPLGTGELFF.

The chain couples TRBV12-3 or TRBV12-4 to TRBJ2-7; tentatively, D is TRBD1 (6 bases). Trimming removed 7 bases at V and 3 bases at J, with 13 bases between. There are 13 residues in the CDR3. The CDR3 DNA is TGTGCCAGCAAGAGACAGGTTGACTACGAGCAGTACTTC. Amino acids: CASKRQVDYEQYF.

This rearrangement joins TRBV4-2 to TRBJ2-7; D gene ambiguous. Germline CDR1 reads LGHNA; CDR2 reads YNFKEQ. CDR3 length: 16 residues. V dropped 4 bases and J dropped 0 bases, with 16 bases sitting between them. The CDR3 coding sequence is TGTGCCAGCAGCCTTTACGGAGACCGGAGCTCCTACGAGCAGTACTTC. Translation: CASSLYGDRSSYEQYF.

The V and J genes are TRBV28 and TRBJ2-7; 12 nucleotides agree with TRBD1. The CDR3 covers 16 residues. V lost 3 bases to trimming and J lost 4 bases; unmatched junction nucleotides: 7. The V gene's germline CDR1 is MDHEN and CDR2 SYDVKM. The CDR3 DNA sequence: TGTGCCAGCAGTTTCTTGGGACAGGGGGCGTATTACGAGCAGTACTTC. Translated: CASSFLGQGAYYEQYF.

This clonotype showed up just a few times. The rearrangement links TRBV10-3 to TRBJ2-7; no clear D. CDR3 length: 13 residues. V shed 9 bases and J shed 1 base, with 13 bases lying between them. In germline, CDR1 is ENHRY, CDR2 SYGVKD. The CDR3 reads CAMSGFESYEQYF. The CDR3 DNA sequence: TGTGCCATGTCGGGTTTTGAGTCCTACGAGCAGTACTTC.

The chain carries TRBV18 and TRBJ2-5; D possibly corresponds to TRBD1 (5 bases). Per germline, CDR1 KGHSH and CDR2 LQKENI. The length of the CDR3 is 19 residues. Trimming left V 0 bases short and J 5 bases short, with 25 bases between. The chain's CDR3 is CASSPPAPMTVGYTETQYF. The CDR3 bases are TGTGCCAGCTCACCACCGGCCCCCATGACAGTAGGGTATACGGAGACCCAGTACTTC.

This clonotype has more than one count but fewer than ten. V and J are TRBV6-5 and TRBJ1-5; D is unresolved. Trimming stripped 4 bases from V and 0 bases from J, with 10 bases between. There are 15 residues in the CDR3. Germline values: CDR1 MNHEY, CDR2 SVGAGI. DNA for the CDR3: TGTGCCAGCAGTTCGGGGTATGGTAGCAATCAGCCCCAGCATTTT. Amino acids: CASSSGYGSNQPQHF.

The chain is built from TRBV5-5 and TRBJ2-5; D is unresolved. Germline values: CDR1 SGHKS, CDR2 YYEKEE (reference sequence). Deletions cut 1 base from V and 2 bases from J, with 15 bases between. This CDR3 region has 16 residues. CDR3 region: CASSLRLVRSQETQYF. The CDR3 nucleotides are TGTGCCAGCAGCTTGAGGCTCGTCAGGTCTCAAGAGACCCAGTACTTC.

Many counts were recorded for this clonotype. The rearrangement links TRBV5-1 to TRBJ2-7, with 8 bases aligning to TRBD2. The CDR3 spans 16 residues. The germline CDR1 and CDR2 sequences are SGHRS and YFSETQ. The V segment lost 5 bases and the J segment 5 bases; nucleotides outside the gene matches: 15. CDR3 nucleotide sequence: TGCGCCAGCAGTCCCCGGCGGAGCGGGAGCGGGGACGAGCAGTACTTC. It is translated as CASSPRRSGSGDEQYF.

The chain employs TRBV11-2 and TRBJ1-3; no clear D gene. The germline gives CDR1 SGHAT, CDR2 FQNNGV. The CDR3 is 12 amino acids. V lost 5 bases and J lost 8, with 10 bases in between. The CDR3, as DNA: TGTGCCAGCAGCGAACACGACTACACCATATATTTT. This gives the protein CASSEHDYTIYF.